This T cell receptor (beta chain) was found in a study of blood T cell repertoires in COVID-19. On the study more broadly: COVID-19 samples, acute and convalescent, were from the United States, Italy and Spain.

Repertoires were generated with immunoSEQ multiplex PCR, while TCRdb's copy carries only in-frame clones and drops some. In the table there are over 110,000 clones, nearly 90% of which are singletons. The CDR3 extends over 18 amino acids. CDR1 SGHRS and CDR2 YFSETQ come from the germline V gene. The trim removed 1 base at V and 3 bases at J, leaving 11 bases unmatched. Sequencing was carried out using peripheral blood. V usage is TRBV5-1 and J usage is TRBJ2-4; 9 nucleotides align to TRBD2. The sequence was obtained from a man between 65 and 85 years old with acute or convalescent COVID-19. The CDR3 nucleotides read TGCGCCAGCAGCTTGAACCCAGCGGGAGGCTCCTACAAAAACATTCAGTACTTC. Its translation: CASSLNPAGGSYKNIQYF.